The T cell receptor beta chain described here comes from a study of Graves' ophthalmopathy and Graves' hyperthyroidism. Uncontrolled infections, other autoimmune diseases, pregnancy or lactation barred patients from enrollment. CDR3 length equals 15 residues. V trimming: 4 bases; J trimming: 5 bases; junction bases outside the gene matches: 3. CDR1 SGHAT and CDR2 FQDESV come from the germline V gene (reference sequence). RNA transcripts were the source from which TCR beta CDR3 regions were amplified. RT-PCR in the first round used HTBI primers; a second-round multiplex PCR followed. Using its own MiXCR run on the multiplex PCR reads, TCRdb lists one record per CDR3 protein. Of around 520,000 distinct CDR3 sequences in the sample, roughly 39% were seen once.

This chain uses TRBV11-1 with TRBJ1-6, with 9 bases that match TRBD1. Sample: peripheral blood or thyroid tissue (not recorded which). The receptor was isolated from an adult man with Graves' hyperthyroidism. The CDR3 region has the DNA TGTGCCAGCAGCTCGGGGACAGGGAATAATTCACCCCTCCACTTT. It specifies CASSSGTGNNSPLHF.